The present T cell receptor beta chain was sequenced within a study of blood T cell repertoires in COVID-19. At the level of the study: PBMCs, B-cell-depleted T cells, or T cells were the source of the cDNA or gDNA that made up the material.

Germline CDR1 SGHVS, CDR2 FQNEAQ. V gave up 5 bases and J gave up 1 base; unmatched junction bases: 15. The CDR3 is 21 residues long. Sequencing was performed with immunoSEQ multiplex PCR; in TCRdb, only in-frame clones are kept and a portion is missing. Among more than 400,000 clones listed, approximately 85% were seen once. The V and J genes are TRBV7-8 and TRBJ2-1, with 15 positions matching TRBD2. This TCR derives from a human donor in a cohort sampled during active COVID-19. Sequencing was carried out using peripheral blood. CDR3: CASSQGLAGGIFFGSYNEQFF. Written as DNA, the CDR3 is TGTGCCAGCAGCCAGGGACTAGCGGGAGGTATTTTTTTTGGGTCCTACAATGAGCAGTTCTTC.